This TCR beta chain appears in the sequencing data of a study of T cell responses to AZD1222 COVID-19 vaccine. Study observations and caveats: Spike-specific TCR depth and breadth grew after two AZD1222 doses.

The V gene lost 4 bases and the J gene lost 5 bases, with 12 bases spanning the gap. Germline values: CDR1 WNHNN, CDR2 SYGVQD (reference sequence). CDR3 size: 14 residues. Note on this clone: Its antigen is unknown.

This table comes from immunoSEQ multiplex PCR, and its TCRdb copy is limited to in-frame clones, with some not included. This sample yields some 180,000 clones, of which approximately 91% are seen a single time; roughly 2% belongs to the top ten. The receptor was isolated from an adult who received the AZD1222 COVID-19 vaccine. Sample: peripheral blood, taken 28 days after the second AZD1222 dose. The chain recombines TRBV10-1 with TRBJ2-1; D is possibly TRBD2 (6 bases). The CDR3 nucleotides are TGCGCCAGCAGTGCCGCTAGCGTAAACAATGAGCAGTTCTTC. It encodes CASSAASVNNEQFF.